The source of this TCR beta chain is a study of blood T cell repertoires in COVID-19. TCRdb's table, derived via immunoSEQ multiplex PCR, lists solely in-frame clones and lacks some. The sample has some 200,000 clones, about three quarters seen once. This clone was recorded a few times. The sequenced material came from peripheral blood. This TCR came from a woman aged 50 to 65 with active or convalescent COVID-19.

DNA for the CDR3: TGTGCCAGCAGCCGCGTCCCGGGACAGGGACCTAGCAATCAGCCCCAGCATTTT. This codes for CASSRVPGQGPSNQPQHF. J is TRBJ1-5 and V is TRBV6-2 or TRBV6-3; 9 nucleotides match TRBD1. The junction had 12 bases not matched to a gene; V was cut back by 6 bases and J by 0 bases. The CDR3 length is 18 residues. Germline loops: CDR1 MNHEY, CDR2 SVGEGT.